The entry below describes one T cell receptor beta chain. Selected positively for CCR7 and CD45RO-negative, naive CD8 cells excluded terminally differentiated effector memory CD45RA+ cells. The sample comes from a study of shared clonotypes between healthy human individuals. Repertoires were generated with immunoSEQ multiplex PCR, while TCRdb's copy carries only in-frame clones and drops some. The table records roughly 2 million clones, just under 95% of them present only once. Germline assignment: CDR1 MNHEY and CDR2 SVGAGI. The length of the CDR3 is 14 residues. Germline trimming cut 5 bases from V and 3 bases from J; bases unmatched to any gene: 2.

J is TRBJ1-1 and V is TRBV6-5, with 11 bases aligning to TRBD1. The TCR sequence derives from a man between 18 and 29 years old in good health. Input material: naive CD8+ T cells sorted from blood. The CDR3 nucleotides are TGTGCCAGCAGTCGGGACAGGGGGGACACTGAAGCTTTCTTT. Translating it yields CASSRDRGDTEAFF.